This T cell receptor beta chain derives from a study of follicular helper T cells after annual influenza vaccination. As to time point: 2015-2016 season, pre-vaccination. The germline V gene encodes CDR1 SGHRS and CDR2 YFSETQ. Trimming took 0 bases from V and 8 from J, leaving 14 bases between them. This CDR3 spans 14 amino acids. To note about this clone: Its matching antigen is unknown.

Data came from immunoSEQ multiplex PCR; TCRdb stores just in-frame clones and leaves some out. The sample consists of 2,000 to 2,500 clones, roughly 80% of them appearing once. Study-level findings and limits: Recurrent ICOS+CD38+ cTfh clonotypes included tetramer and AIM influenza-specific ones. Day 7 ICOS+CD38+ clones were most often found later in ICOS-CD38- cTfh cells.

The chain combines TRBV5-1 with TRBJ1-2; D unresolved. The clonotype comes from an adult who received the influenza vaccine. Here the sequenced sample was CXCR5+ CD38- circulating T follicular helper cells from blood, taken on the day of influenza vaccination. The subset was: circulating Tfh, non-naive CD4+CXCR5+PD-1+ (ICOS+CD38+ or ICOS-CD38-). As DNA, the CDR3 is TGCGCCAGCAGCTTGGAAGGAGGTGCTCGCGGCTACACCTTC. Amino acids: CASSLEGGARGYTF.